The T cell receptor beta chain under discussion was sequenced for a study of shared clonotypes between healthy human individuals. Libraries were prepared by immunoSEQ multiplex PCR; TCRdb keeps only in-frame clonotypes and omits some of them. The sample has nearly 2 million clones, about 95% seen once. The V and J ends lost 0 bases and 3 bases respectively, with 4 bases between them. This CDR3 is built from 12 residues. Germline V gives CDR1 SGHRS, CDR2 YFSETQ. With respect to this clone: In the same sample, other DNA sequences code for this CDR3.

CD45RO-negative CD8 cells positively selected for CCR7 made up the naive population, which excluded terminally differentiated effector memory CD45RA+ cells. Input material: naive CD8+ T cells sorted from blood. The rearrangement links TRBV5-1 to TRBJ2-7, with D unclear. This sequence originates from a man aged 18 to 35 in good health. CDR3 protein: CASSLGVYEQYF. The CDR3, as DNA: TGCGCCAGCAGCTTGGGTGTCTACGAGCAGTACTTC.